The rows below give T cell receptor beta chains drawn from one sample of a study of tumor-infiltrating lymphocytes in localized non-small cell lung cancer. The table came from immunoSEQ multiplex PCR; TCRdb's copy has only in-frame clones and leaves some out. This sample has roughly 20,000 clones; approximately 80% occur once, and the top ten carry around 3.5%. Source material: lung tumor tissue. These receptors were collected from a human donor with non-small cell lung cancer. Both conserved end residues are part of each CDR3. Each record gives: J gene, V gene, D gene, clone size, CDR3 protein, CDR3 DNA. D genes are given only for firm matches. Size is omitted from some rows. Given values are once, few, many or a class for expanded clones.

j_gene: TRBJ1-1
v_gene: TRBV18
d_gene: TRBD1
abundance: NA
CDR3aa: CASSPLGTGGTEAFF
CDR3nt: TGTGCCAGCTCACCCCTCGGGACAGGGGGGACTGAAGCTTTCTTT

j_gene: TRBJ2-7
v_gene: TRBV6-5
d_gene: NA
abundance: once
CDR3aa: CASSSRTGYEQYF
CDR3nt: TGTGCCAGCAGTTCCCGGACTGGTTACGAGCAGTACTTC

j_gene: TRBJ2-1
v_gene: TRBV19
d_gene: TRBD2
abundance: NA
CDR3aa: CASRTSGRGHEQFF
CDR3nt: TGTGCCAGTAGAACTAGCGGGAGGGGCCATGAGCAGTTCTTC